This T cell receptor (beta chain) originates from a study of CD8+CD57+ T cells in acquired aplastic anemia. Only patients with CD8+CD57+ cell expansion on flow cytometry were chosen for sequencing. The CDR3 runs 13 residues. Germline CDR1 and CDR2: LGHNA and YNFKEQ. Trimming cost V 0 bases and J 5 bases, with 7 bases left between them. Investigators profiled TCR beta VDJ and CDR3 from genomic DNA template. MiXCR, applied by TCRdb to the reads, yields one record per CDR3 protein. The data contain some 150,000 distinct CDR3 sequences, about two thirds of them singletons. The specimen was sorted CD4+, CD8+, or CD8+CD57+ T cells (not recorded which) from PBMCs. The V gene is TRBV4-2, the J gene TRBJ1-1, with no clear D. This clonotype was obtained from a human donor with aplastic anemia. This CDR3 is CASSQDTGTEAFF. The CDR3 DNA follows: TGTGCCAGCAGCCAAGATACCGGGACTGAAGCTTTCTTT.